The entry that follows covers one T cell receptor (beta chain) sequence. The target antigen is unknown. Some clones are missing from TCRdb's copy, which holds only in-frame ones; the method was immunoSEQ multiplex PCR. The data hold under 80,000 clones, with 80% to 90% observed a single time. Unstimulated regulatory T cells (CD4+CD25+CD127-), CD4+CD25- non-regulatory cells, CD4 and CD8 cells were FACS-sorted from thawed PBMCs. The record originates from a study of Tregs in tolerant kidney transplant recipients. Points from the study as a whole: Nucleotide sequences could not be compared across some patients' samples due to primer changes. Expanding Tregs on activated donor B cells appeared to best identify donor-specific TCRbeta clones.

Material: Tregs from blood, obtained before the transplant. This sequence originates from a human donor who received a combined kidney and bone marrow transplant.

The CDR3: CASSSYRTGVHEQYF. The CDR3 DNA reads as TGTGCCAGCAGTTCATACCGGACAGGGGTCCACGAGCAGTACTTC. This chain joins TRBV27 and TRBJ2-7, with 9 bases aligning to TRBD1. This CDR3 region has 15 residues. Germline CDR1 is MNHEY and CDR2 is SMNVEV (reference sequence). With V trimmed by 4 bases and J by 5 bases, 9 bases remained unmatched.